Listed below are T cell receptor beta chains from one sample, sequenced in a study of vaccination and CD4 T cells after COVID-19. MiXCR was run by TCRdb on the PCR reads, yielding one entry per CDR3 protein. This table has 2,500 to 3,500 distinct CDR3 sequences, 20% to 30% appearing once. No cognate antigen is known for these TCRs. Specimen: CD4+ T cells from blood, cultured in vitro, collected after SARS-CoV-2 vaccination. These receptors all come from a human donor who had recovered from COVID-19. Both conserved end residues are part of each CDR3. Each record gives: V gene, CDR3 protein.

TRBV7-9	CASSLPRGTGGTDTQYF
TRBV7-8	CASSGPFGTNYGYTF
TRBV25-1	CASRPTGQATDTQYF
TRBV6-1	CATSRPQGTGETQYF
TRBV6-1	CASSPRGGQGTDTQYF
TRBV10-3	CAIAETGGYGYTF
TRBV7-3	CASSLYSYNSPLHF
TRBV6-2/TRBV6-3	CASSPGLAGGYEQYF
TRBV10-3	CAIRAGTEYRYGYTF
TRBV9	CASSVDRVYDTQYF